Listed below are T cell receptor beta chains from one sample, sequenced in a study of identical twins. In TCRdb, the 5' RACE reads were re-called with MiXCR into one record per CDR3 protein. The table shows about 730,000 distinct CDR3 sequences, with about 20% occurring only once. These data were also filed under a second study, of T cells expressing NK-cell markers.

Sequencing input: PBMCs. These TCRs come from a woman aged 18-35 years in good health. Both conserved end residues are part of each CDR3. The order of the fields is V gene, clone size, D gene, J gene, CDR3 DNA, CDR3 protein. D genes are given only for firm matches. Only some rows state a clone size, as once, few, many or a class for expanded clones.

TRBV5-1	-	-	TRBJ2-7	TGCGCCAGCAGCTTGGAAGGAGGGGGTTTATACGAGCAGTACTTC	CASSLEGGGLYEQYF
TRBV3-1	-	-	TRBJ2-5	TGTGCCAGCAGCCAAGACCGAACTAGCCGGCAAGAGACCCAGTACTTC	CASSQDRTSRQETQYF
TRBV12-3/TRBV12-4	-	TRBD2	TRBJ2-2	TGTGCCAGCAGCTCGAGTGGGGGGGTGCCCGGGGAGCTGTTTTTT	CASSSSGGVPGELFF
TRBV29-1	few	-	TRBJ2-6	TGCAGCGCCCTGACTGGCTCTGGGGCCAACGTCCTGACTTTC	CSALTGSGANVLTF
TRBV11-3	-	-	TRBJ1-2	TGTGCCAGCAGCCAAGCGGGACCAGTCTATGGCTACACCTTC	CASSQAGPVYGYTF
TRBV10-3	-	TRBD2	TRBJ2-3	TGTGCCATCAGTCCTAGCGGGGGGGCCACAGATACGCAGTATTTT	CAISPSGGATDTQYF
TRBV6-1	-	-	TRBJ2-3	TGTGCCAGCAAGGCTGGGACCGGTGCTGACACGCAGTATTTT	CASKAGTGADTQYF
TRBV5-1	many	-	TRBJ2-5	TGCGCCAGCAGCCATACTAGCAACTTAGAGACCCAGTACTTC	CASSHTSNLETQYF
TRBV20-1	many	TRBD1	TRBJ2-1	TGCAGTGCGCAAGAGAGACTGACAGGGCGCAATGAGCAGTTCTTC	CSAQERLTGRNEQFF
TRBV12-3/TRBV12-4	few	-	TRBJ1-2	TGTGCCAGCAGTTTCGGGGTTGGGGGGTTTGGCTACACCTTC	CASSFGVGGFGYTF
TRBV12-3/TRBV12-4	many	-	TRBJ1-4	TGTGCCAGCAGCTCCCGGGGGCCGAGGGGTGAAAAACTGTTTTTT	CASSSRGPRGEKLFF
TRBV15	few	-	TRBJ2-5	TGTGCCACCAGCAGAGACCTTGGGAGTGGGGAGACCCAGTACTTC	CATSRDLGSGETQYF
TRBV20-1	few	TRBD1	TRBJ2-1	TGCAGTGCTATCGACAGGGGGCTGGGGAATGAGCAGTTCTTC	CSAIDRGLGNEQFF
TRBV6-1	many	-	TRBJ2-2	TGTGCCAGCAGCATTCAGCCGACTAGTCCCACCGGGGAGCTGTTTTTT	CASSIQPTSPTGELFF
TRBV9	-	-	TRBJ2-1	TGTGCCAGCAGCGTAGTGGAGTCCGGTATAGATGAGCAGTTCTTC	CASSVVESGIDEQFF
TRBV5-1	many	-	TRBJ1-2	TGCGCCAGCAGCCGGGAGCGACCTAACTATGGCTACACCTTC	CASSRERPNYGYTF
TRBV7-2	-	-	TRBJ2-5	TGTGCCAGCAGCGTATCAAAGGTTGTGGAGACCCAGTACTTC	CASSVSKVVETQYF
TRBV5-1	many	TRBD1	TRBJ1-1	TGCGCCAGCAGCTCTAGACAGGGAGGCACTGAAGCTTTCTTT	CASSSRQGGTEAFF
TRBV20-1	-	-	TRBJ2-3	TGCAGTGCTAGAGGCCAGTCAGATACGCAGTATTTT	CSARGQSDTQYF
TRBV12-3/TRBV12-4	-	-	TRBJ2-7	TGTGCCAGCAGTTTGTGGCAGGGGAACGAGCAGTACTTC	CASSLWQGNEQYF
TRBV5-1	-	TRBD2	TRBJ2-1	TGCGCCAGCAGCTTGCTAAAGCGGGAGTACAATGAGCAGTTCTTC	CASSLLKREYNEQFF
TRBV20-1	few	-	TRBJ2-7	TGCAGTGCTAGTGATCCCAGCCATAGCTACGAGCAGTACTTC	CSASDPSHSYEQYF
TRBV20-1	few	-	TRBJ2-5	TGCAGTGCTCCCAACCCAGGGCAAGAGACCCAGTACTTC	CSAPNPGQETQYF
TRBV12-3/TRBV12-4	few	-	TRBJ1-5	TGTGCCAGCAAAAGAGTGGGGCCGGATCAGCCCCAGCATTTT	CASKRVGPDQPQHF
TRBV5-1	-	-	TRBJ1-1	TGCGCCAGCAGCTCGCCTAAGTCCGCTGAAGCTTTCTTT	CASSSPKSAEAFF
TRBV12-3/TRBV12-4	few	TRBD2	TRBJ2-1	TGTGCCAGCAGTCCGGGAGGGCTCTCCTACAATGAGCAGTTCTTC	CASSPGGLSYNEQFF
TRBV6-1	-	-	TRBJ2-1	TGTGCCAGCAGTGCCCATAGGGGTGGGTCCAATGAGCAGTTCTTC	CASSAHRGGSNEQFF
TRBV20-1	-	-	TRBJ2-2	TGCAGTGCCCGAAGTACTCTTGGTGGGGAGCTGTTTTTT	CSARSTLGGELFF
TRBV19	-	-	TRBJ2-1	TGTGCCAGTAGTATCACAGGGACTCAGTTCTTC	CASSITGTQFF
TRBV9	few	-	TRBJ1-6	TGTGCCAGCAGCGTAGCAAGGGGTGGTTCACCCCTCCACTTT	CASSVARGGSPLHF
TRBV5-1	-	-	TRBJ2-2	TGCGCCAGCAGCCCGGCGGACACCGGGGAGCTGTTTTTT	CASSPADTGELFF
TRBV6-5	many	-	TRBJ2-7	TGTGCCAGCAGTTACTCTTCGGGGAAGGGATCCTACGAGCAGTACTTC	CASSYSSGKGSYEQYF
TRBV7-8	-	-	TRBJ2-1	TGTGCCAGCAGCTTAGTTATATCAGTTTCTAATGAGCAGTTCTTC	CASSLVISVSNEQFF
TRBV12-3/TRBV12-4	many	-	TRBJ1-1	TGTGCCAGCAGTTTAACCCAGGGTACTGAAGCTTTCTTT	CASSLTQGTEAFF
TRBV7-2	-	-	TRBJ2-2	TGTGCCAGCAGCTTAATGCAGGGGCGGAACACCGGGGAGCTGTTTTTT	CASSLMQGRNTGELFF
TRBV20-1	-	-	TRBJ1-5	TGCAGTGCTAGCGAGGGGACCAATCAGCCCCAGCATTTT	CSASEGTNQPQHF
TRBV20-1	-	-	TRBJ2-1	TGCAGTGCCTCCAGGGCGAGCTCCTACAATGAGCAGTTCTTC	CSASRASSYNEQFF
TRBV7-3	few	-	TRBJ1-1	TGTGCCAGCAGCTTCCAGCTAAACACTGAAGCTTTCTTT	CASSFQLNTEAFF
TRBV7-2	-	-	TRBJ2-1	TGTGCCAGCAGCTTCCTGACTAGGGAGGTCGGTGAGCAGTTCTTC	CASSFLTREVGEQFF
TRBV5-1	many	-	TRBJ2-5	TGCGCCAGCAGCTTGGCCGTACAAGAGACCCAGTACTTC	CASSLAVQETQYF
TRBV15	few	-	TRBJ2-7	TGTGCCACCAGCAGAGATCCAAGTAAGCAGTACTTC	CATSRDPSKQYF
TRBV5-1	-	-	TRBJ2-1	TGCGCCAGCAGCAAAAGTACCACCAATGAGCAGTTCTTC	CASSKSTTNEQFF
TRBV7-9	-	-	TRBJ1-1	TGTGCCAGCAGCTCTGCCGGGAGGATAATTGAAGCTTTCTTT	CASSSAGRIIEAFF
TRBV7-2	few	TRBD2	TRBJ2-1	TGTGCCAGCAGCTTACTACTAGCGGGAGAGCAGTTCTTC	CASSLLLAGEQFF
TRBV7-9	few	-	TRBJ2-1	TGTGCCAGCAGTACTCAGAGGGATGAGCAGTTCTTC	CASSTQRDEQFF
TRBV2	many	TRBD2	TRBJ2-1	TGTGCCAGCACCCTCACGGGGACTACTGAGCAGTTCTTC	CASTLTGTTEQFF
TRBV6-1	few	-	TRBJ2-1	TGTGCCAGCAGTAAGGACCCCAGCGGTGAGCAGTTCTTC	CASSKDPSGEQFF
TRBV12-3/TRBV12-4	-	-	TRBJ2-3	TGTGCCAGCAGTTTATCCAGCAGGGCGTTGAGGACAGATACGCAGTATTTT	CASSLSSRALRTDTQYF
TRBV5-1	-	-	TRBJ2-1	TGCGCCAGCAGCTCAATCTTCGGAGGGGTGAACAATGAGCAGTTCTTC	CASSSIFGGVNNEQFF
TRBV20-1	many	-	TRBJ1-5	TGCAGTGCCGGGCAGGGCGCAGGGAGCAATCAGCCCCAGCATTTT	CSAGQGAGSNQPQHF
TRBV11-3	many	-	TRBJ1-1	TGTGCCAGCAGCTTAGAGGGTCTAAACACTGAAGCTTTCTTT	CASSLEGLNTEAFF
TRBV6-1	-	-	TRBJ1-5	TGTGCCAGCACCCTTATTGGGAACAATCAGCCCCAGCATTTT	CASTLIGNNQPQHF
TRBV20-1	-	-	TRBJ2-1	TGCAGTGGGGCAGGGATCACTGAGCAGTTCTTC	CSGAGITEQFF
TRBV6-2/TRBV6-3	-	-	TRBJ2-7	TGTGCCAGCAGGGGGCCCGGGGGTGGCAGCGAGCAGTACTTC	CASRGPGGGSEQYF
TRBV29-1	few	-	TRBJ2-6	TGCAGCGCCGGGGGAAGTCAGGACTCTGGGGCCAACGTCCTGACTTTC	CSAGGSQDSGANVLTF